This note documents a single T cell receptor beta chain sequence. The data originate from a study of T cell changes during pregnancy in multiple sclerosis. Germline trimming cut 1 base from V and 5 bases from J; bases unmatched to any gene: 8. Per germline, CDR1 SGHRS and CDR2 YFSETQ. The CDR3 loop spans 15 amino acids. Clones were sequenced by immunoSEQ multiplex PCR, and TCRdb holds only the in-frame ones, with some missing. The repertoire holds tens of thousands of clones, with 92% as singletons. Here the sequenced sample was peripheral blood, taken in the second trimester of pregnancy. The chain employs TRBV5-1 and TRBJ1-1; 7 nucleotides align to TRBD1. The TCR sequence derives from a female donor with multiple sclerosis, enrolled in a pregnancy study. This CDR3 reads CASSLFPDRATEAFF. The CDR3 DNA is TGCGCCAGCAGCTTGTTTCCTGACAGGGCTACTGAAGCTTTCTTT.